The sequence of this T cell receptor (beta chain) was determined in a study of metastatic and nonmetastatic thyroid tumors. Overall study context: Malignant thyroid and benign thyroid patients provided blood and tumor or nodule tissue whose repertoires were compared. Findings and limits, study-wide: The reported finding was significantly higher TCR beta diversity in malignant thyroid tumors relative to benign nodules, in blood and tumor.

This CDR3 region has 14 residues. The V and J ends lost 0 bases and 0 bases respectively, with 6 bases between them. Germline CDR1 is SGHNT and CDR2 is YYREEE (reference sequence). In the original workflow: Construction of a distant-metastasis classifier for papillary thyroid cancer relied on CDR3 differences across clinicopathological groups. With MiXCR, TCRdb reprocessed the PCR reads. The V and J calls follow TCRdb's processing rather than the paper's. The sample lists tens of thousands of clones; 10% to 15% were seen once. Treatment of any kind had been given to no patient before thyroid surgery. This clone was observed at least ten times. Its antigen is unidentified.

The chain has TRBV5-4 and TRBJ2-5; possibly TRBD1 for D (5 bases). Source material: blood. This receptor was taken from a female donor with papillary thyroid cancer or a benign thyroid nodule (not recorded which). Some clones in this sample may be carry-over from other donors' samples. The CDR3 loop reads CASSLGRDQETQYF. CDR3 DNA: TGTGCCAGCAGCTTGGGCAGGGACCAAGAGACCCAGTACTTC.